This T cell receptor beta chain is from a study of T cell responses to AZD1222 COVID-19 vaccine (dated by TCRdb to the early 2020s). Study-level background: A total of approximately 230 trial participants underwent TCR sequencing, of whom about 200 received two doses of AZD1222 and some 25 received two doses of the MenACWY control vaccine. Enrollment into the trials was organized by age into subgroups of 18-55, 56-69 and 70-plus years, and those subgroups contained about 160, 30 and 59 TCR-sequenced participants, respectively. Overall study outcomes, separate from this receptor: Participants were mostly white British, with more females than males. The authors suggested clonal diversity may have been underestimated. Reportedly, close to half of the unique spike-specific TCRs recognized epitopes lying outside the regions that are mutated in the B.1.351 and B.1.1.7 variants. Conclusions about previously exposed vaccinees are limited, since just six AZD1222 recipients were seropositive for SARS-CoV-2 at baseline. The 56-69-year group was small, and its depth increase did not reach significance, likely because of low power. Vaccine-associated CD4 TCRs spanned the whole spike protein, with dominant responses in regions 160-218 and 743-854. Because no samples from the day 14 peak response were available, repertoires could be characterized only after the peak T cell response. A significant rise in spike-specific TCR breadth and depth was observed after two AZD1222 doses relative to day 0 and relative to MenACWY recipients.

This specimen's time point label, per the study, means: about 28 days (+/-7) after the second vaccine dose. AZD1222 recipients with second doses at about 4 weeks or about 12 weeks were pooled, because spike-specific TCR depth and breadth did not differ between schedules. Vaccinee samples came from UK trials COV001 and COV002, including a single-blind randomized controlled phase 2/3 trial of AZD1222 (ChAdOx1 nCoV-19) in healthy adults. Trial participant PBMC samples were collected at day 0 and day 28 after the second dose for TCRbeta chain sequencing. The CDR3 regions of human TCRbeta chains were subjected to immunosequencing. Per the authors' processing: Repertoire TCRs were matched against a reference library of SARS-CoV-2-specific TCRs generated with the MIRA antigen-specificity platform. Breadth was defined as the fraction of unique TCRs that were SARS-CoV-2-associated. Depth was defined as the fraction of total T cells that were SARS-CoV-2-associated. Each spike-specific TCR was assigned to its reactive spike region and to a CD4 or CD8 class using the MIRA data. Log10-transformed breadth and depth values were compared by one-way ANOVA with Sidak's multiple comparisons tests. Not all clones reach the TCRdb copy of this immuneACCESS table, which keeps in-frame sequences only. Checked studies attribute under half of the gap to unresolved V genes and leave the rest unexplained. D and trimming come from the DNA, and the V and J calls and clone size come from that table. This sample has around 270,000 clones in its table, and 90% to 95% of those were observed once. The ten largest clones add up to less than 0.6% of the sample.

Worth noting for this clone: It lacks a known antigen. Per-base quality was not reported, and no clone a single base away is much larger than it.

The CDR3 contains 13 residues, cysteine and phenylalanine counted. Of all the DNA, just the CDR3 is kept, 39 bases in frame from base 1. The germline V gene (reference sequence) specifies LNHDA as CDR1 and SQIVND as CDR2. Germline trimming amounts to 8 bases on V and 5 bases on J, with 7 as the count of junction bases outside the gene matches. The sequenced sample was peripheral blood, obtained 28 days after the second AZD1222 dose. This receptor was taken from an adult who received the AZD1222 COVID-19 vaccine. Here the chain combines TRBV19 and TRBJ2-7, with 9 bases matching TRBD1. The nucleotides are TGTGCCAGTGGAGGGACAGGGAAAGACGAGCAGTACTTC. Translated, it gives CASGGTGKDEQYF. The full variable domain, with segments outside the CDR3 supplied by the reference TRBV19 and TRBJ2-7 proteins, appears as DGGITQSPKYLFRKEGQNVTLSCEQNLNHDAMYWYRQDPGQGLRLIYYSQIVNDFQKGDIAEGYSVSREKKESFPLTVTSAQKNPTAFYLCASGGTGKDEQYFGPGTRLTVT.